A selection of T cell receptor beta chains follows, all from one sample in a study of cytomegalovirus exposure and HLA in healthy donors. This table comes from immunoSEQ multiplex PCR, and its TCRdb copy is limited to in-frame clones, with some not included. This table has around 110,000 clones, over 70% appearing once. Sequenced sample: PBMCs. These receptors were obtained from a male donor in good health and CMV-seropositive. Each CDR3 is given without its conserved first and last residue. Fields, in order: V gene, J gene, clone size, CDR3 protein. Clone size is given for some rows only: seen once, a few or many times, or a class if the clone is expanded.

TRBV10-3	TRBJ2-1	-	AISEGAGPNEQF
TRBV10-3	TRBJ1-1	-	AIRDRAEAF
TRBV5-4	TRBJ2-5	-	ASTGGFRGRPDGQQETQY
TRBV7-2	TRBJ2-1	-	ASSTGLAGYNEQF
TRBV7-9	TRBJ1-4	-	ASSLSSLEAGFEKLF
TRBV4-3	TRBJ1-2	-	ASSQDLGQGIFGYT
TRBV7-3	TRBJ2-1	few	ASSTLRTGVNEQF
TRBV4-1	TRBJ2-1	-	ASSQGRGRGTYNEQF
TRBV4-1	TRBJ2-1	-	ASSPSQGSSYNEQF
TRBV7-2	TRBJ2-2	-	ASSLVLAGGPLNTGELF
TRBV4-1	TRBJ2-5	-	ASSQDTAAQETQY
TRBV4-3	TRBJ2-2	-	ASSQEGTGGPFTGELF
TRBV27	TRBJ1-5	few	ASSTTGIGQPQH
TRBV6-6	TRBJ2-1	-	ATLAGGPYDEQF
TRBV30	TRBJ1-1	few	AWSGSPWGSGTEAF
TRBV4-2	TRBJ2-1	-	ASSQGSGLSVHEQF
TRBV19	TRBJ1-6	-	ASRGILRGNSPLH
TRBV4-2	TRBJ2-7	-	ASSPIGTEYEQY
TRBV7-3	TRBJ2-3	-	ASSDRGLGTDTQY
TRBV6-4	TRBJ1-1	-	ASSERGKAF
TRBV7-2	TRBJ1-5	-	ASSPSANNQPQH
TRBV28	TRBJ2-5	-	ASRTQGAGVVTQY
TRBV4-3	TRBJ2-5	-	ASSQGVGRGAGETQY
TRBV18	TRBJ1-1	-	ASSQGFAEAF
TRBV5-4	TRBJ2-7	few	ASSLEGGGAGW
TRBV19	TRBJ1-4	-	ASSNLRDRNEKLF
TRBV4-2	TRBJ1-3	-	ASSPLRGYSGNTIY
TRBV4-3	TRBJ2-2	-	ASSPGLANTGELF
TRBV6-5	TRBJ1-1	-	ASCRGGNTEAF
TRBV4-2	TRBJ2-7	-	ASSQDTLRGEQY
TRBV25-1	TRBJ1-2	-	ASSLTGYGYP
TRBV7-9	TRBJ2-2	-	ASPGGSTGELF
TRBV5-1	TRBJ2-7	-	ASSPVAGGPYEQY
TRBV9	TRBJ2-1	few	ASSPSPSHEQF
TRBV4-1	TRBJ2-1	-	ASSGGGLAVYNEQF
TRBV7-2	TRBJ1-5	-	ASSRQDNQPQH
TRBV7-2	TRBJ2-1	-	ASSPTRNNEQF
TRBV9	TRBJ1-3	once	ASSVDIGVGNTIY
TRBV27	TRBJ2-7	-	ASSLLDRGYEQY
TRBV28	TRBJ2-1	few	ASSSHAPGLTNEQF
TRBV7-2	TRBJ1-5	once	ASSRDRGGNQPQH
TRBV27	TRBJ2-7	-	ASSFAQLSSYEQY
TRBV2	TRBJ1-2	-	ASGRDNYGYT